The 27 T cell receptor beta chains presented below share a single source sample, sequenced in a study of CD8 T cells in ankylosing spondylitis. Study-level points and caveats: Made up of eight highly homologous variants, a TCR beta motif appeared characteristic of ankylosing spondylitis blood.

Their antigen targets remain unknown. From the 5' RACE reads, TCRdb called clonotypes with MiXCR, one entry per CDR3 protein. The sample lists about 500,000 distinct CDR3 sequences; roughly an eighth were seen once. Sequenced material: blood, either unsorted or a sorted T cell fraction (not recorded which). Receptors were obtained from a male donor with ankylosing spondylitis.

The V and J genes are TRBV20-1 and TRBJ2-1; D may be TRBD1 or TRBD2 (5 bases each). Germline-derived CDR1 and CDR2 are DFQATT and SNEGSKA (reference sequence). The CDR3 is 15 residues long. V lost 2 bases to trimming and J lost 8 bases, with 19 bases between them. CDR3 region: CSARPGEGTGDEQFF. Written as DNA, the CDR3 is TGCAGTGCTAGACCCGGAGAGGGGACGGGTGATGAGCAGTTCTTC.

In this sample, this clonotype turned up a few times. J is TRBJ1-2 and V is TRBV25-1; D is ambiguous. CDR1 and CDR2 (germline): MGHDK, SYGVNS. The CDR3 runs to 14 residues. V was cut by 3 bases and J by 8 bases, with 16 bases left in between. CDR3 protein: CASSEPGVFRGYTF. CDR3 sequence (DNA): TGTGCCAGCAGTGAGCCAGGCGTCTTTCGAGGCTACACCTTC.

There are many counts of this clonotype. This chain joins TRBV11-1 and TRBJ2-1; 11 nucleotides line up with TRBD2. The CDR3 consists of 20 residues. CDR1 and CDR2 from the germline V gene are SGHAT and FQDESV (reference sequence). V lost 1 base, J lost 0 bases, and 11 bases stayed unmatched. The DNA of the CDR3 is TGTGCCAGCAGCTTAGGTAGCGGGAGGGCCGGAAGAGGCTCCTACAATGAGCAGTTCTTC. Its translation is CASSLGSGRAGRGSYNEQFF.

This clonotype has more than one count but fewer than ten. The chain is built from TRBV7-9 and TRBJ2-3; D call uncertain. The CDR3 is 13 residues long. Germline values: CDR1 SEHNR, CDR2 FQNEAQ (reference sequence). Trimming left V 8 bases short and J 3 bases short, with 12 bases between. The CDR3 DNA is TGTGCCAGCCCCCCCGACGGGACAGATACGCAGTATTTT. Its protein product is CASPPDGTDTQYF.

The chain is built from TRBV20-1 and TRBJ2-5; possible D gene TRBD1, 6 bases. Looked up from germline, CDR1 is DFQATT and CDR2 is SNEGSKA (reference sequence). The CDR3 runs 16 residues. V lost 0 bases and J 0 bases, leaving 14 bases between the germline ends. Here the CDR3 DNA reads TGCAGTGCTAGAGAATGGAGCAGGGGTTACCAAGAGACCCAGTACTTC. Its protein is CSAREWSRGYQETQYF.

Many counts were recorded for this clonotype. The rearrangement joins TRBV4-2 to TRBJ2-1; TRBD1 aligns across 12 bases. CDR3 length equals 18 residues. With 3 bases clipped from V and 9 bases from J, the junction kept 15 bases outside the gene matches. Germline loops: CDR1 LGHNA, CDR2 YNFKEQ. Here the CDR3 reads CASSHQDGGQGAPREQFF. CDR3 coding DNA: TGTGCCAGCAGCCATCAAGATGGGGGACAGGGGGCTCCCCGTGAGCAGTTCTTC.

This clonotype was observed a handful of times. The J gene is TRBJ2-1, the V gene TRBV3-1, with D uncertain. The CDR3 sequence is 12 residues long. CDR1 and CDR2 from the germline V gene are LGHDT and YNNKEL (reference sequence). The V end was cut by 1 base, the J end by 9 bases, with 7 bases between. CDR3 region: CASSQGRLEQFF. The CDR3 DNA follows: TGTGCCAGCAGCCAAGGTAGACTTGAGCAGTTCTTC.

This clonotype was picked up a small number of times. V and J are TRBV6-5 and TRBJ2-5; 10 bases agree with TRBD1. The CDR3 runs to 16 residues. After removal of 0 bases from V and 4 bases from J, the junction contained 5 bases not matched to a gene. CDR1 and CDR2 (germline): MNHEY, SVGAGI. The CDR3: CASSYSGTGVAETQYF. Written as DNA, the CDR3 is TGTGCCAGCAGTTACTCGGGGACAGGGGTCGCAGAGACCCAGTACTTC.

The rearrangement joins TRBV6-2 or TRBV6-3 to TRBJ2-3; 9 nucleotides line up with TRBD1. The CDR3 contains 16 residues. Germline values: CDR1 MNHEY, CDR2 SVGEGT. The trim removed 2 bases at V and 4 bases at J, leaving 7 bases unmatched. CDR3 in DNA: TGTGCCAGCAGTTACGCGACAGGGGGACCCCCAGATACGCAGTATTTT. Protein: CASSYATGGPPDTQYF.

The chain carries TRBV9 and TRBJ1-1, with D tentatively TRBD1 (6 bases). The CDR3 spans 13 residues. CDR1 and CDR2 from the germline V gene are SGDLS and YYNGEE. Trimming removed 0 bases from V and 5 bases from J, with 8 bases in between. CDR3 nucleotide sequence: TGTGCCAGCAGCGTAGGTCAGGGGACTGAAGCTTTCTTT. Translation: CASSVGQGTEAFF.

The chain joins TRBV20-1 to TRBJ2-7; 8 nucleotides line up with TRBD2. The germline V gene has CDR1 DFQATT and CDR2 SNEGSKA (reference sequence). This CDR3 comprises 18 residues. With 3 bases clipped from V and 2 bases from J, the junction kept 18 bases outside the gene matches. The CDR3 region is CSASLQRGLPLFPYEQYF. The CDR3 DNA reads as TGCAGTGCTAGCCTCCAGCGGGGGCTCCCGTTGTTTCCCTACGAGCAGTACTTC.

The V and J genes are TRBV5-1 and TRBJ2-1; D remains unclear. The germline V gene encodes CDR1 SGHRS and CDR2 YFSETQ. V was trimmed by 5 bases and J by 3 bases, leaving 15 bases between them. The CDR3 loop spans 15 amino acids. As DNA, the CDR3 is TGCGCCAGCAGGCAAGGCGCTAGTAGCTACAATGAGCAGTTCTTC. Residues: CASRQGASSYNEQFF.

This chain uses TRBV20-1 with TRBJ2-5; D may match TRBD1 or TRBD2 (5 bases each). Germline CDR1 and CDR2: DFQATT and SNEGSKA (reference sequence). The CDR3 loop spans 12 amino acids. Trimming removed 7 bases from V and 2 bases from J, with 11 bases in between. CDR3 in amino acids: CSGGARQETQYF. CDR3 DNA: TGCAGTGGAGGGGCGCGGCAAGAGACCCAGTACTTC.

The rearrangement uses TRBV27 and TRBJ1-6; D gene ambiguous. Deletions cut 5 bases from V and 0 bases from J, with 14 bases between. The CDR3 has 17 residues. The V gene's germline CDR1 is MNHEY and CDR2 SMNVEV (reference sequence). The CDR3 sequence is CASSLHGRGSYNSPLHF. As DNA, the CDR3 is TGTGCCAGCAGTCTCCACGGACGGGGCTCCTATAATTCACCCCTCCACTTT.

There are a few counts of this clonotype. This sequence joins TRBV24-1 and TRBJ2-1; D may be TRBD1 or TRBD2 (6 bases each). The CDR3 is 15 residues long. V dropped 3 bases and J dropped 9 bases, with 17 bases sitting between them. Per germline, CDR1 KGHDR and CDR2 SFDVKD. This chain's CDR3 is CATSDPAEGVGEQFF. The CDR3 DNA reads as TGTGCCACCAGTGATCCCGCGGAGGGGGTGGGTGAGCAGTTCTTC.

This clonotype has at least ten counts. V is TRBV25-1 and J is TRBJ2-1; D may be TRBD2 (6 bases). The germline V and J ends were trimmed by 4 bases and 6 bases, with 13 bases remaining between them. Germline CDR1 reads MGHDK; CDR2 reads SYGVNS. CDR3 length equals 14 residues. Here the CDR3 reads CASSAGTGINEQFF. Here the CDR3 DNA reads TGTGCCAGCAGTGCGGGGACTGGAATCAATGAGCAGTTCTTC.

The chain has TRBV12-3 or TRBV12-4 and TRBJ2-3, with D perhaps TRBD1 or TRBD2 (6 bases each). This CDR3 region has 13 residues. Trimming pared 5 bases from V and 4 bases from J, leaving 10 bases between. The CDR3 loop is CASSRRGADTQYF. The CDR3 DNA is TGTGCCAGCAGTCGAAGGGGGGCAGATACGCAGTATTTT.

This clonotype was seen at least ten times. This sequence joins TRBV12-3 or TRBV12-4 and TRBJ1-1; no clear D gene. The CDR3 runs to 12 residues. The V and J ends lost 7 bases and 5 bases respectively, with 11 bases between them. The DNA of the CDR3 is TGTGCCAGCACCAAGGGCGGGACTGAAGCTTTCTTT. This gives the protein CASTKGGTEAFF.

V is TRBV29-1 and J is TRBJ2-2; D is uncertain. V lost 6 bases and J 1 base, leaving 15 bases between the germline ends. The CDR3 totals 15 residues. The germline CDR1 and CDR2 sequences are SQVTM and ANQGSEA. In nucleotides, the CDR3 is TGCAGCGTCCGAGCCGGAGTTAGGAACACCGGGGAGCTGTTTTTT. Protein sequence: CSVRAGVRNTGELFF.

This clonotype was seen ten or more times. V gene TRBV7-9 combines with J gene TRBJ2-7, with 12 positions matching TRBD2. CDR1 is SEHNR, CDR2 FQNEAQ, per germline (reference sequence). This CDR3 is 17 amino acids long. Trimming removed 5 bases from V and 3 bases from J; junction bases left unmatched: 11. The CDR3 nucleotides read TGTGCCAGCAGCAACATCCCCGGACTAGCGGGAAGCTACGAGCAGTACTTC. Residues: CASSNIPGLAGSYEQYF.

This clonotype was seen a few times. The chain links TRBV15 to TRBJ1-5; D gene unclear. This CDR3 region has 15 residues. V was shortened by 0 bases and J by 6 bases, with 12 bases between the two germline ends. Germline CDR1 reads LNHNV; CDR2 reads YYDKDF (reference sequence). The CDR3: CATSRDKRAGQPQHF. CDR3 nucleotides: TGTGCCACCAGCAGAGATAAACGGGCGGGTCAGCCCCAGCATTTT. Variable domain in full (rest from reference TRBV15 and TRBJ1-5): DAMVIQNPRYQVTQFGKPVTLSCSQTLNHNVMYWYQQKSSQAPKLLFHYYDKDFNNEADTPDNFQSRRPNTSFCFLDIRSPGLGDTAMYLCATSRDKRAGQPQHFGDGTRLSIL.

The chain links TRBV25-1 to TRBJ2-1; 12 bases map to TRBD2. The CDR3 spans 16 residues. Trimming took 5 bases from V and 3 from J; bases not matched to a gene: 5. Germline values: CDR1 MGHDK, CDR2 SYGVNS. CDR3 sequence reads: CASSSRTSGVYNEQFF. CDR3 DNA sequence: TGTGCCAGCAGTTCACGGACTAGCGGGGTCTACAATGAGCAGTTCTTC.

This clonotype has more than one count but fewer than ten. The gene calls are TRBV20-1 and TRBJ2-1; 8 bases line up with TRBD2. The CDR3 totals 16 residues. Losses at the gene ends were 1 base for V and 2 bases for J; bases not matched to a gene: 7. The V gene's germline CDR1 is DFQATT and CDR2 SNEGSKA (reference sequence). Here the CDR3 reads CSARGGGGRTYNEQFF. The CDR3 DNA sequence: TGCAGTGCTAGAGGCGGAGGCGGGAGGACCTACAATGAGCAGTTCTTC.

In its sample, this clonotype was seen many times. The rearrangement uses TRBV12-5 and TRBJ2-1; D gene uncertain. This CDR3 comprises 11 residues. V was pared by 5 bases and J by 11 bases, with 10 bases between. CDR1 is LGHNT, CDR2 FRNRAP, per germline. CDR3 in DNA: TGTGCTAGTGGTCCTGGGAACCAGCAGTTCTTC. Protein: CASGPGNQQFF.

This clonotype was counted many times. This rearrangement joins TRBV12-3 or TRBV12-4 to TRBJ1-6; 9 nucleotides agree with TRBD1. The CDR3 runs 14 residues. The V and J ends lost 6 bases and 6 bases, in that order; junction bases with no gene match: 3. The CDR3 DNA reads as TGTGCCAGCAGCCCGACAGGGGGTAATTCACCCCTCCACTTT. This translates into CASSPTGGNSPLHF.

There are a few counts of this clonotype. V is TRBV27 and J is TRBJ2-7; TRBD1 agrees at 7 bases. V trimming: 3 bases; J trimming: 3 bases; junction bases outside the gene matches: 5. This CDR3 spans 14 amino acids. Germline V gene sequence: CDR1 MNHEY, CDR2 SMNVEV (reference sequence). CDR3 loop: CASSFGTENYEQYF. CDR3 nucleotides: TGTGCCAGCAGTTTCGGGACAGAGAACTACGAGCAGTACTTC.

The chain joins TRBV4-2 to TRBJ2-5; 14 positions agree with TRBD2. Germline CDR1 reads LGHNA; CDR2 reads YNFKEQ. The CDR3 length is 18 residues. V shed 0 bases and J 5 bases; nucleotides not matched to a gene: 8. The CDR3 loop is CASSQDRGTSGRGETQYF. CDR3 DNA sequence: TGTGCCAGCAGCCAAGATAGGGGGACTAGCGGGAGAGGGGAGACCCAGTACTTC.